The entry below gives a single TCR beta chain sequence along with its context. The sample belongs to a study of radiation and T cells in renal cell carcinoma. Between the trimmed V and J ends, which lost 0 bases and 0 bases, there was a span of 6 bases. Germline V CDR1 and CDR2: SGHRS, YFSETQ. The CDR3 runs 15 residues. Generated by immunoSEQ multiplex PCR, the TCRdb table keeps only in-frame clones and is missing some. Here the sample spans 30,000 to 40,000 clones, over 75% being singletons. The time point is: blood 4 weeks post-SBRT, at nephrectomy. As for treatment: 15 Gy SBRT to primary tumor, nephrectomy 4 weeks later. Nephrectomy followed 15 Gy stereotactic body radiation by 4 weeks. Radiation-treated patients gave blood at baseline, week 2 and week 4.

The TCR was taken from a man between 60 and 75 years old with renal cell carcinoma. V is TRBV5-1 and J is TRBJ1-4; possible D gene TRBD1, 5 bases. This material consisted of blood, taken from a patient whose treatment included radiotherapy and nephrectomy. This CDR3 reads CASSLGGPTNEKLFF. As DNA, the CDR3 is TGCGCCAGCAGCTTGGGGGGACCAACTAATGAAAAACTGTTTTTT. Looking up the rest from reference TRBV5-1 and TRBJ1-4 gives the full variable domain: KAGVTQTPRYLIKTRGQQVTLSCSPISGHRSVSWYQQTPGQGLQFLFEYFSETQRNKGNFPGRFSGRQFSNSRSEMNVSTLELGDSALYLCASSLGGPTNEKLFFGSGTQLSVL.